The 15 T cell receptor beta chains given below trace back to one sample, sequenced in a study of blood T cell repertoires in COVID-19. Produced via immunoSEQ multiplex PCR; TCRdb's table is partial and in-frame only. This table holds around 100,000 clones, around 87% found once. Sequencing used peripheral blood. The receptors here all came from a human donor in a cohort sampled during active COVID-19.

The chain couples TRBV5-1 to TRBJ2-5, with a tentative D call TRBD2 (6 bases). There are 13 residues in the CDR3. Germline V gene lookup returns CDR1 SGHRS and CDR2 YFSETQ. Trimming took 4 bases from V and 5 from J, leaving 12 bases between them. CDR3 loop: CASSPRREETQYF. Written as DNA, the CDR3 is TGCGCCAGCAGCCCTAGGAGGGAGGAGACCCAGTACTTC.

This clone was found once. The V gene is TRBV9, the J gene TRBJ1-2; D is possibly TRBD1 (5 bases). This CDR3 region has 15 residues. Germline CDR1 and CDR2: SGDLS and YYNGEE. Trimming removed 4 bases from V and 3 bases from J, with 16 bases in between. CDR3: CASSPETVGDYGYTF. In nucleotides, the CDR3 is TGTGCCAGCAGCCCCGAGACAGTTGGCGACTATGGCTACACCTTC.

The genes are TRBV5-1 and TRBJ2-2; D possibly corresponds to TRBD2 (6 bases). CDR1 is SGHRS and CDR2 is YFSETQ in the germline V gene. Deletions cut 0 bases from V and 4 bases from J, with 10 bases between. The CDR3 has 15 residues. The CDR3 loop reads CASSLAGEGTGELFF. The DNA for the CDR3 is TGCGCCAGCAGCTTGGCGGGAGAGGGCACCGGGGAGCTGTTTTTT.

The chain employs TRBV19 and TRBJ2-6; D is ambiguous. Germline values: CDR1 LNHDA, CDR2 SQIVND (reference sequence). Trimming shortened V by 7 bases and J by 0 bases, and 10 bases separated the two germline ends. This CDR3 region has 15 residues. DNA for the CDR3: TGTGCCAGTACAAACTCTCACTCTGGGGCCAACGTCCTGACTTTC. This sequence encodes CASTNSHSGANVLTF.

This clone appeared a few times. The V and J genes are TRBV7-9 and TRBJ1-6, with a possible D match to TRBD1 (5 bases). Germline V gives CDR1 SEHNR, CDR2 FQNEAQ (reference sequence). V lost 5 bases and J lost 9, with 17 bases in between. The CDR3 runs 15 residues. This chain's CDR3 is CASSLQDNWGSPLHF. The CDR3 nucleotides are TGTGCCAGCAGCCTGCAGGACAACTGGGGTTCACCCCTCCACTTT.

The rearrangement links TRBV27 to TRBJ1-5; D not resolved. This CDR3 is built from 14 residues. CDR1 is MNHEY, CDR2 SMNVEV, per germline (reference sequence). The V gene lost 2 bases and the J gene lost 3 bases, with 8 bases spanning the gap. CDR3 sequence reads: CASSLNTYNQPQHF. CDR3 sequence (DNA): TGTGCCAGCAGTTTAAACACATACAATCAGCCCCAGCATTTT.

The CDR3 loop reads CASSVGLGSGTQYF. The CDR3 DNA reads TGTGCCAGCAGCGTAGGGTTAGGTTCGGGGACCCAGTACTTC. This chain links TRBV9 with TRBJ2-5; D is uncertain. The length of the CDR3 is 14 residues. V lost 0 bases, J lost 7 bases, and 13 bases lay in between. CDR1 is SGDLS and CDR2 is YYNGEE in the germline V gene.

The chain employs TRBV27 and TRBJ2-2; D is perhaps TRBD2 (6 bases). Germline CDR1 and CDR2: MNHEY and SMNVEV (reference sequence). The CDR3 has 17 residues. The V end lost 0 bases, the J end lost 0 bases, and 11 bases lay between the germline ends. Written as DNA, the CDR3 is TGTGCCAGCAGTTTATCCTGGGCGGGAACGAACACCGGGGAGCTGTTTTTT. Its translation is CASSLSWAGTNTGELFF.

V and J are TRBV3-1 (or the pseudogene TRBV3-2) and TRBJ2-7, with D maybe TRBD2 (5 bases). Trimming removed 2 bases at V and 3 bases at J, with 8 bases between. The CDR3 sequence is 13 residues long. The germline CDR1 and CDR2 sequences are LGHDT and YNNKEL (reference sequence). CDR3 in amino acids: CASSQRTGYEQYF. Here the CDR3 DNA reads TGTGCCAGCAGCCAAAGGACTGGCTACGAGCAGTACTTC.

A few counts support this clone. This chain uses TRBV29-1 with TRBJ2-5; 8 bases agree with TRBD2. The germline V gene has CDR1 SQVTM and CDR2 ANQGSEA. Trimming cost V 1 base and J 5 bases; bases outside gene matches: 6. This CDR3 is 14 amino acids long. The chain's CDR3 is CSVEGAGVPETQYF. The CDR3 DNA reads TGCAGCGTTGAAGGAGCGGGAGTACCCGAGACCCAGTACTTC. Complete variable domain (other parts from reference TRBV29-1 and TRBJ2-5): SAVISQKPSRDICQRGTSLTIQCQVDSQVTMMFWYRQQPGQSLTLIATANQGSEATYESGFVIDKFPISRPNLTFSTLTVSNMSPEDSSIYLCSVEGAGVPETQYFGPGTRLLVL.

The CDR3 region is CASSATGRRTSQYEQYF. DNA of the CDR3: TGCGCCAGCAGCGCGACAGGGAGAAGGACTAGCCAATACGAGCAGTACTTC. The V gene is TRBV4-1, the J gene TRBJ2-7; possibly TRBD2 for D (8 bases). Germline V gene sequence: CDR1 MGHRA, CDR2 YSYEKL. The CDR3 is 17 residues long. V was clipped by 5 bases and J by 4 bases, with 24 bases between them.

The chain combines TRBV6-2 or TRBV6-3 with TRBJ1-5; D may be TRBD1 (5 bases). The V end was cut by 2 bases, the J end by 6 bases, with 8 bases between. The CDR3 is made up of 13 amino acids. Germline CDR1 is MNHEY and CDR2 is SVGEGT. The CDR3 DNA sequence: TGTGCCAGCAGTTACGCAGGGCGTCAGCCCCAGCATTTT. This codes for CASSYAGRQPQHF.

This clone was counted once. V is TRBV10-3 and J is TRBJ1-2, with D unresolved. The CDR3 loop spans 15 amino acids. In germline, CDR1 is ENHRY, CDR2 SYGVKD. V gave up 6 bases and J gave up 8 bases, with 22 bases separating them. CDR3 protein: CAIRGVNRGSEGYTF. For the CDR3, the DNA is TGTGCCATCAGGGGAGTTAACCGGGGATCGGAGGGCTACACCTTC.

The CDR3 region has the DNA TGTGCCACCAGCGGAAGCGGGAGGGGGTACAATGAGCAGTTCTTC. The encoded protein is CATSGSGRGYNEQFF. The J gene is TRBJ2-1, the V gene TRBV15, with TRBD2 identical over 10 bases. The CDR3 has 15 residues. The trim removed 5 bases at V and 4 bases at J, leaving 5 bases unmatched. The germline V gene encodes CDR1 LNHNV and CDR2 YYDKDF (reference sequence).

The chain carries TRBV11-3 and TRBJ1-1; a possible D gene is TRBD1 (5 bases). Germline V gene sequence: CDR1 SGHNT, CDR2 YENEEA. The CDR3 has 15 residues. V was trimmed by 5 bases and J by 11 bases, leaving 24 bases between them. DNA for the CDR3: TGTGCCAGCAGCCCTTCGAGCCGAGAAGGGGTTGTCGCTTTCTTT. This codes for CASSPSSREGVVAFF.